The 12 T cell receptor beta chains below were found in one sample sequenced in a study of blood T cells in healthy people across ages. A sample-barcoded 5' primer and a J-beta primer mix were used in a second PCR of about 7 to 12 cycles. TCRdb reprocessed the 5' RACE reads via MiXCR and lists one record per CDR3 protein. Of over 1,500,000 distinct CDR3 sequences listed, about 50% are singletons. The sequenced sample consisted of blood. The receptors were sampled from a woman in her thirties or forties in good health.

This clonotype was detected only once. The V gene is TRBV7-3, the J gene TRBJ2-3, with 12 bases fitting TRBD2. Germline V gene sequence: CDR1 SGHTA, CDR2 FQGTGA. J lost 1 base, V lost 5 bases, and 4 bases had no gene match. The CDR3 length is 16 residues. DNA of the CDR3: TGTGCCAGCAGCACCGGGACTAGCGGGCGCACAGATACGCAGTATTTT. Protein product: CASSTGTSGRTDTQYF. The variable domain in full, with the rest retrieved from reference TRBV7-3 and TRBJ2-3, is GAGVSQTPSNKVTEKGKYVELRCDPISGHTALYWYRQSLGQGPEFLIYFQGTGAADDSGLPNDRFFAVRPEGSVSTLKIQRTERGDSAVYLCASSTGTSGRTDTQYFGPGTRLTVL.

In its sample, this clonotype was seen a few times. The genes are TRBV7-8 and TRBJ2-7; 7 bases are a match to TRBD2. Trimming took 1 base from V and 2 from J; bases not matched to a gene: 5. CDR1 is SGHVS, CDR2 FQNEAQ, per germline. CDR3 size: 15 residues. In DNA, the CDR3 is TGTGCCAGCAGCTTAGAGCTAGCGGCCCCCTACGAGCAGTACTTC. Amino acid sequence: CASSLELAAPYEQYF. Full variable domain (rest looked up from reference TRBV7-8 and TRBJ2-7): GAGVSQSPRYKVAKRGQDVALRCDPISGHVSLFWYQQALGQGPEFLTYFQNEAQLDKSGLPSDRFFAERPEGSVSTLKIQRTQQEDSAVYLCASSLELAAPYEQYFGPGTRLTVT.

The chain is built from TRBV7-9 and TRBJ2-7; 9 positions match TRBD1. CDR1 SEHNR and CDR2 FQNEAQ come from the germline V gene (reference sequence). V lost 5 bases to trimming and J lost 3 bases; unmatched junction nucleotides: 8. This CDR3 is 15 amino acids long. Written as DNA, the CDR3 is TGTGCCAGCAGCGGGGCAGGACAGGGGAGCTACGAGCAGTACTTC. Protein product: CASSGAGQGSYEQYF.

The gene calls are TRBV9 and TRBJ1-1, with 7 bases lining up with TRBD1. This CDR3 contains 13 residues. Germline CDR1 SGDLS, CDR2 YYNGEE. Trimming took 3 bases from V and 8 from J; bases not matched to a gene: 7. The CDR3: CASSEGQVHEAFF. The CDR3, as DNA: TGTGCCAGCAGCGAAGGACAGGTTCACGAAGCTTTCTTT.

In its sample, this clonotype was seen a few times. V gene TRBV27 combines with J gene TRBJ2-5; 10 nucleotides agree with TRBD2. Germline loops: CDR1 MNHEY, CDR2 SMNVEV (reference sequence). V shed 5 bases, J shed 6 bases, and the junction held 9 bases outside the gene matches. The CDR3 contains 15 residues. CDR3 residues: CASSLLAGASKTQYF. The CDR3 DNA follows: TGTGCCAGCAGTCTTCTAGCGGGGGCCTCAAAGACCCAGTACTTC.

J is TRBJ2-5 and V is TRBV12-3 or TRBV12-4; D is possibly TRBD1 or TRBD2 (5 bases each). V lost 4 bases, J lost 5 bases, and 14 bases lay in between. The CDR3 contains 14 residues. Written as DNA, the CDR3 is TGTGCCAGCAGTTCCATCAGGGAGATGGAGACCCAGTACTTC. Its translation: CASSSIREMETQYF.

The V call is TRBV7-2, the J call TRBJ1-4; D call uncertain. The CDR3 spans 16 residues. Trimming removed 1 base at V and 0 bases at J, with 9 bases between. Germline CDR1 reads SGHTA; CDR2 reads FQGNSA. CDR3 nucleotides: TGTGCCAGCAGCTTAGGGGCGGGAGCAACTAATGAAAAACTGTTTTTT. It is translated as CASSLGAGATNEKLFF.

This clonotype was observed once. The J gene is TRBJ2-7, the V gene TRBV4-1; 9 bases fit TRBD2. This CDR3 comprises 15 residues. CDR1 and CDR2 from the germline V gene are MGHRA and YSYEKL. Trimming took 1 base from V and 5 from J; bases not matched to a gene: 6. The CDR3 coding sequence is TGCGCCAGCAGCCAAGGGACTAGCGTGCAACACGAGCAGTACTTC. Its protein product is CASSQGTSVQHEQYF.

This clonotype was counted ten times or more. The chain's CDR3 is CAIKRGGVGYTF. As DNA, the CDR3 is TGTGCCATCAAACGAGGGGGGGTGGGCTACACCTTC. J is TRBJ1-2 and V is TRBV7-2; D perhaps matches TRBD1 (6 bases). There are 12 residues in the CDR3. CDR1 SGHTA and CDR2 FQGNSA come from the germline V gene. V dropped 10 bases and J dropped 8 bases, with 17 bases sitting between them.

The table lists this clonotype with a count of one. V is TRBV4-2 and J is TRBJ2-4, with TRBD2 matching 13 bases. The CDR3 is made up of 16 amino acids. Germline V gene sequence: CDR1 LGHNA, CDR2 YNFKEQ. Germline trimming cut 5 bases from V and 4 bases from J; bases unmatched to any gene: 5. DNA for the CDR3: TGTGCCAGCAGCGCGACTAGCGGGGGGCCTAAAAACATTCAGTACTTC. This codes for CASSATSGGPKNIQYF.

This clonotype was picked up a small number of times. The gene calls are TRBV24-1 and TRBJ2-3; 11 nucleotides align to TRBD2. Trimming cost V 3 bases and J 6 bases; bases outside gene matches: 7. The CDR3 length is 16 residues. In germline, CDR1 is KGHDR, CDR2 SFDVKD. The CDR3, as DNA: TGTGCCACCAGTGATGTCGTAGCGGGGGGGATGGATACGCAGTATTTT. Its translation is CATSDVVAGGMDTQYF.

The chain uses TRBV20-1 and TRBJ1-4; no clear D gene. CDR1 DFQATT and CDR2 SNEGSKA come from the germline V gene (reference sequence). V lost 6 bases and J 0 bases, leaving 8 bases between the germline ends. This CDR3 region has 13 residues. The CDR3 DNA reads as TGCAGTGCACTAGAAACAACTAATGAAAAACTGTTTTTT. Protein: CSALETTNEKLFF.